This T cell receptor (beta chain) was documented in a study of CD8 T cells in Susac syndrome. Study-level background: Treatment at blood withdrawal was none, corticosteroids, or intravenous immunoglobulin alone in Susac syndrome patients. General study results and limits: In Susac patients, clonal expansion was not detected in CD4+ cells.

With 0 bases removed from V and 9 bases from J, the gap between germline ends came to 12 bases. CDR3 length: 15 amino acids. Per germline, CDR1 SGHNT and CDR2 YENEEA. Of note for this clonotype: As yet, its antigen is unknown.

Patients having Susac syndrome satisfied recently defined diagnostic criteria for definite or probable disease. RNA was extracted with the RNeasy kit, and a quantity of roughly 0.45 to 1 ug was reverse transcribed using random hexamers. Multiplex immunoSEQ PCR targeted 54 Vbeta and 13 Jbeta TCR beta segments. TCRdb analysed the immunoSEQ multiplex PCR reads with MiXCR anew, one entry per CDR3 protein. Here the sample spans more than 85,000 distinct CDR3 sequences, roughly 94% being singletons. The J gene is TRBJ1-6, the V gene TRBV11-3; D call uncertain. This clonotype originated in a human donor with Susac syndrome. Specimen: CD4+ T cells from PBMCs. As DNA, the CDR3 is TGTGCCAGCAGCTTAGACGGTCTCCCGAGTTCACCCCTCCACTTT. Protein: CASSLDGLPSSPLHF.